The 26 T cell receptor beta chains listed next were all sequenced from one sample in a study of identical twins. One entry per CDR3 protein results from TCRdb running MiXCR on the 5' RACE reads. Altogether hundreds of thousands of distinct CDR3 sequences are present, roughly 7.5% being singletons, with the ten largest covering around 5%. These data were also filed under a second study, of yellow fever vaccine responses in identical twins.

Material for sequencing was CD8+ T cells sorted from blood. Receptors were obtained from a young woman in good health.

This clonotype turned up a few times. The chain employs TRBV11-3 and TRBJ2-1; 7 bases are a match to TRBD2. V was clipped by 2 bases and J by 5 bases; unmatched bases: 3. CDR1 is SGHNT and CDR2 is YENEEA in the germline V gene. The CDR3 extends over 14 amino acids. The CDR3 protein is CASSLHLADNEQFF. The CDR3 DNA sequence: TGTGCCAGCAGCTTACATCTAGCGGACAATGAGCAGTTCTTC.

This clonotype occurred a few times. V usage is TRBV10-2 and J usage is TRBJ2-5; 12 nucleotides line up with TRBD2. Trimming cost V 8 bases and J 4 bases; bases outside gene matches: 5. Germline-derived CDR1 and CDR2 are WSHSY and SAAADI. The CDR3 length is 14 residues. This CDR3 reads CASSRTSGVETQYF. CDR3 sequence (DNA): TGCGCCAGCTCGAGGACTAGCGGGGTAGAGACCCAGTACTTC.

The V call is TRBV29-1, the J call TRBJ2-7, with a weak D call TRBD1 (6 bases). This CDR3 is built from 15 residues. Germline values: CDR1 SQVTM, CDR2 ANQGSEA. V gave up 4 bases and J gave up 1 base, with 17 bases separating them. Written as DNA, the CDR3 is TGCAGCGTTGGGGGGCAGGGGCGCGGGTCCTACGAGCAGTACTTC. Protein product: CSVGGQGRGSYEQYF.

The gene calls are TRBV6-5 and TRBJ1-1; D is possibly TRBD1 (5 bases). The germline CDR1 and CDR2 sequences are MNHEY and SVGAGI. Trimming took 3 bases from V and 1 from J, leaving 9 bases between them. The CDR3 extends over 14 amino acids. Here the CDR3 reads CASSYGASNTEAFF. CDR3 DNA sequence: TGTGCCAGCAGTTATGGGGCCTCGAACACTGAAGCTTTCTTT.

A few counts support this clonotype. This rearrangement joins TRBV20-1 to TRBJ1-2; D is uncertain. Per the germline V gene, CDR1 is DFQATT and CDR2 is SNEGSKA (reference sequence). The CDR3 is made up of 13 amino acids. Trimming took off 0 bases at V and 4 bases at J, with 9 bases between the two ends. CDR3 in DNA: TGCAGTGCTAGAGATTCGACTGTCTATGGCTACACCTTC. Translating gives CSARDSTVYGYTF.

V and J are TRBV12-3 or TRBV12-4 and TRBJ2-5, with TRBD2 matching 9 bases. After removal of 0 bases from V and 3 bases from J, the junction contained 11 bases not matched to a gene. This CDR3 is 18 amino acids long. The CDR3 protein is CASSLALIWREGEETQYF. CDR3 nucleotide sequence: TGTGCCAGCAGTTTAGCGCTAATTTGGCGGGAGGGAGAAGAGACCCAGTACTTC.

This clonotype was observed many times. The chain uses TRBV7-9 and TRBJ2-3, with D perhaps matching TRBD2 (7 bases). Germline V CDR1 and CDR2: SEHNR, FQNEAQ (reference sequence). The CDR3 runs to 16 residues. Trimming took off 1 base at V and 0 bases at J, with 11 bases between the two ends. In DNA, the CDR3 is TGTGCCAGCAGCTTAGATCCGGGGGGCAGCACAGATACGCAGTATTTT. It codes for CASSLDPGGSTDTQYF.

The table lists this clonotype with a few counts. The chain couples TRBV5-1 to TRBJ1-1; TRBD1 might be the D (6 bases). Trimming cost V 4 bases and J 3 bases, with 16 bases left between them. Germline V gives CDR1 SGHRS, CDR2 YFSETQ. This CDR3 is built from 15 residues. The CDR3 DNA sequence: TGCGCCAGCAGCCCGAACAGGGAGGAGTACACTGAAGCTTTCTTT. It yields the protein CASSPNREEYTEAFF.

The sample holds many counts of this clonotype. The chain uses TRBV4-1 and TRBJ2-6; D is unresolved. Trimming left V 1 base short and J 4 bases short, with 11 bases between. The CDR3 sequence is 16 residues long. Germline values: CDR1 MGHRA, CDR2 YSYEKL. The CDR3 spells CASSQGAGSGANVLTF. Written as DNA, the CDR3 is TGCGCCAGCAGCCAAGGGGCTGGGTCGGGGGCCAACGTCCTGACTTTC.

This clonotype has a count of ten or more. The chain couples TRBV29-1 to TRBJ1-1, with D possibly being TRBD1 (6 bases). Germline CDR1 SQVTM, CDR2 ANQGSEA. The V and J ends lost 0 bases and 1 base respectively, with 15 bases between them. The CDR3 is made up of 16 amino acids. CDR3 in DNA: TGCAGCGTTGAAGATCGATCCCGGACAGCGAACACTGAAGCTTTCTTT. Its protein is CSVEDRSRTANTEAFF.

This clonotype was detected a few times. The V and J genes are TRBV29-1 and TRBJ1-2; 10 bases fit TRBD1. The CDR3 is 15 residues long. V lost 4 bases and J lost 6; bases outside the gene matches: 11. CDR1 SQVTM and CDR2 ANQGSEA come from the germline V gene. In DNA form, the CDR3 reads TGCAGCGTTGGGATGACAGGGGGCTCGGGCGATGGCTACACCTTC. As protein: CSVGMTGGSGDGYTF.

In this sample, this clonotype turned up many times. This chain joins TRBV29-1 and TRBJ2-5; D might be TRBD1 or TRBD2, each matching 6 bases. Germline values: CDR1 SQVTM, CDR2 ANQGSEA. V lost 7 bases and J lost 4, with 22 bases in between. The CDR3 contains 15 residues. CDR3 coding DNA: TGCAGCGCTAGAACGCCAGGGGACTTTTTAGAGACCCAGTACTTC. Its protein product is CSARTPGDFLETQYF.

This clonotype was observed at least ten times. This chain connects TRBV20-1 to TRBJ1-1; no reliable D call. In germline, CDR1 is DFQATT, CDR2 SNEGSKA (reference sequence). The CDR3 has 11 amino acids. V lost 5 bases, J lost 5 bases, and 9 bases lay in between. CDR3 sequence (DNA): TGCAGTGCTGAGCGGGGTACTGAAGCTTTCTTT. Protein sequence: CSAERGTEAFF.

This clonotype was recorded a few times. This chain uses TRBV25-1 with TRBJ2-1, with TRBD2 identical over 9 bases. Trimming removed 6 bases from V and 8 bases from J; junction bases left unmatched: 17. CDR3 size: 17 residues. CDR1 and CDR2 (germline): MGHDK, SYGVNS. The CDR3 DNA follows: TGTGCCAGCAGCGGAATAGGAGGCGGGAGGGCCTTCGATGAGCAGTTCTTC. Translated, it gives CASSGIGGGRAFDEQFF.

This clonotype was detected ten times or more. This sequence joins TRBV29-1 and TRBJ2-4; 10 nucleotides agree with TRBD1. Germline V gives CDR1 SQVTM, CDR2 ANQGSEA. J lost 5 bases, V lost 3 bases, and 4 bases had no gene match. This CDR3 comprises 14 residues. For the CDR3, the DNA is TGCAGCGTTGAGGCGGACAGGGGGGAAAACATTCAGTACTTC. Translated, it gives CSVEADRGENIQYF.

The V gene is TRBV9, the J gene TRBJ1-2, with D hard to call. V was trimmed by 0 bases and J by 6 bases, leaving 9 bases between them. Germline values: CDR1 SGDLS, CDR2 YYNGEE. CDR3 length: 13 amino acids. For the CDR3, the DNA is TGTGCCAGCAGCGTAGCGGGCGCGGATGGCTACACCTTC. This translates into CASSVAGADGYTF.

This clonotype was detected ten times or more. The chain couples TRBV27 to TRBJ1-1; 7 bases fit TRBD1. J gave up 3 bases and V 6 bases, and 7 bases lay outside the gene matches. The germline V gene encodes CDR1 MNHEY and CDR2 SMNVEV (reference sequence). The CDR3 loop spans 14 amino acids. Here the CDR3 reads CASSPQGWDTEAFF. The CDR3 DNA follows: TGTGCCAGCAGCCCACAGGGGTGGGACACTGAAGCTTTCTTT.

This clonotype was seen only a few times. The rearrangement uses TRBV28 and TRBJ2-1; no definite D call. The germline V and J ends were trimmed by 2 bases and 2 bases, with 4 bases remaining between them. Germline values: CDR1 MDHEN, CDR2 SYDVKM. This CDR3 comprises 13 residues. CDR3 protein: CASSLIPYNEQFF. In DNA form, the CDR3 reads TGTGCCAGCAGTTTAATCCCCTACAATGAGCAGTTCTTC.

The chain uses TRBV7-2 and TRBJ2-7; possibly TRBD2 for D (6 bases). The CDR3 spans 15 residues. Germline-derived CDR1 and CDR2 are SGHTA and FQGNSA. V was cut by 4 bases and J by 0 bases, with 13 bases left in between. CDR3 nucleotide sequence: TGTGCCAGCAGCTATCATAGCGGCAGCTCCTACGAGCAGTACTTC. As protein: CASSYHSGSSYEQYF.

This clonotype has only a few counts. This chain uses TRBV19 with TRBJ2-7, with a possible D match to TRBD2 (5 bases). Trimming stripped 2 bases from V and 2 bases from J, with 13 bases between. Germline CDR1 and CDR2: LNHDA and SQIVND (reference sequence). The CDR3 length is 15 residues. The CDR3 here is CASSIFDGGAYEQYF. The DNA of the CDR3 is TGTGCCAGTAGTATATTCGACGGAGGAGCCTACGAGCAGTACTTC.

This clonotype was seen ten or more times. The chain combines TRBV7-9 with TRBJ1-2; a weak D match, TRBD1 (5 bases). The CDR3 loop spans 14 amino acids. Germline lookup yields CDR1 SEHNR and CDR2 FQNEAQ (reference sequence). The V and J ends lost 1 base and 4 bases respectively, with 10 bases between them. CDR3 residues: CASSLGGATYGYTF. CDR3 coding DNA: TGTGCCAGCAGCTTAGGTGGGGCGACCTATGGCTACACCTTC.

The V and J genes are TRBV20-1 and TRBJ1-1, with a tentative D call TRBD1 (5 bases). V lost 5 bases, J lost 0 bases, and 10 bases lay in between. Germline CDR1 DFQATT, CDR2 SNEGSKA (reference sequence). This CDR3 is built from 13 residues. CDR3 in amino acids: CSAWGLMNTEAFF. The CDR3 region has the DNA TGCAGTGCTTGGGGACTGATGAACACTGAAGCTTTCTTT.

This clonotype was counted many times. This chain connects TRBV6-1 to TRBJ2-3; TRBD2 matches at 8 bases. From germline, CDR1 is MNHNS and CDR2 SASEGT. The V and J ends lost 6 bases and 2 bases, in that order; junction bases with no gene match: 13. The CDR3 covers 17 residues. CDR3 sequence (DNA): TGTGCCAGCAGCATCCCCGGGGGCGGGGGGAACACAGATACGCAGTATTTT. Translating gives CASSIPGGGGNTDTQYF.

This clonotype was counted ten times or more. This chain connects TRBV20-1 to TRBJ2-7; D unclear. The V gene lost 4 bases and the J gene lost 4 bases, with 8 bases spanning the gap. Germline V lookup: CDR1 DFQATT, CDR2 SNEGSKA (reference sequence). This CDR3 contains 11 residues. The CDR3 region is CSATGQYEQYV. The CDR3 DNA reads as TGCAGTGCTACTGGGCAGTACGAGCAGTACGTC.

This clonotype was observed a handful of times. This chain links TRBV12-5 with TRBJ1-5, with 11 positions matching TRBD1. CDR1 and CDR2 from the germline V gene are LGHNT and FRNRAP. V gave up 4 bases and J gave up 6 bases; unmatched junction bases: 14. The CDR3 totals 18 residues. Here the CDR3 reads CASGSHQPDRGRSQPQHF. The CDR3 nucleotides are TGTGCTAGTGGTTCACACCAACCGGACAGGGGGCGTAGTCAGCCCCAGCATTTT.

This sequence joins TRBV2 and TRBJ2-4; perhaps TRBD1 as D (6 bases). CDR3 length: 12 amino acids. Deletions cut 5 bases from V and 12 bases from J, with 14 bases between. Germline V lookup: CDR1 SNHLY, CDR2 FYNNEI. CDR3 region: CASSQGHRDQYF. The CDR3 nucleotides are TGTGCCAGCAGTCAGGGGCACAGGGATCAGTACTTC.